This is a list of T cell receptor beta chains from one sample in a study of Ad26.COV2.S vaccination and SARS-CoV-2 variants. The repertoire was sequenced with immunoSEQ multiplex PCR; TCRdb's copy has only in-frame clones and lacks some. Here the sample spans 400,000 to 450,000 clones, 92% being singletons. The source material was peripheral blood, sampled in a trial of Ad26.COV2.S vaccine versus placebo. All receptors come from a person aged 18-60 years who received the Ad26.COV2.S COVID-19 vaccine or a placebo. Both conserved end residues are part of each CDR3. D genes are given only for firm matches. Clone size, where shown, is once, few, many, or a class for clones that have expanded.

cdr3_nt: TGTGCCAGCAGCCAAGTCAAGGGGGCGAACGGTGAAGCTTTCTTT; cdr3_aa: CASSQVKGANGEAFF; j_call: TRBJ1-1; cdr3_length: 15; d_call: TRBD1; clone_size: -; v_call: TRBV3-1/TRBV3-2
cdr3_nt: TGCAGTGCCGCCTCGAAGGGGGCGTCGTACTTC; cdr3_aa: CSAASKGASYF; j_call: TRBJ2-7; cdr3_length: 11; d_call: TRBD1; clone_size: -; v_call: TRBV20-1
cdr3_nt: TGTGCCAGCAGCCCGATCCCGGGCCCACGCTATGGCTACACCTTC; cdr3_aa: CASSPIPGPRYGYTF; j_call: TRBJ1-2; cdr3_length: 15; d_call: -; clone_size: -; v_call: TRBV11-2
cdr3_nt: TGTGCCACCAGTGAAACAACAGGGGGCAAGTACGAGCAGTACTTC; cdr3_aa: CATSETTGGKYEQYF; j_call: TRBJ2-7; cdr3_length: 15; d_call: TRBD1; clone_size: -; v_call: TRBV24-1
cdr3_nt: TGTGCCAGCAGCGTAGACGCGGGGAGGGAGCAGTTCTTC; cdr3_aa: CASSVDAGREQFF; j_call: TRBJ2-1; cdr3_length: 13; d_call: -; clone_size: -; v_call: TRBV9
cdr3_nt: TGTGCCAGCAGCTTAGCCCGGTTTAGCTCCTACGAGCAGTACTTC; cdr3_aa: CASSLARFSSYEQYF; j_call: TRBJ2-7; cdr3_length: 15; d_call: -; clone_size: -; v_call: TRBV7-9
cdr3_nt: TGTGCCAGCTCTGGACTAGGCGGGGGGTTCGACGAGCAGTACTTC; cdr3_aa: CASSGLGGGFDEQYF; j_call: TRBJ2-7; cdr3_length: 15; d_call: TRBD2; clone_size: -; v_call: TRBV2
cdr3_nt: TGCGCCAGCAGCCTAGGGACAGGGAGGGATAGCAATCAGCCCCAGCATTTT; cdr3_aa: CASSLGTGRDSNQPQHF; j_call: TRBJ1-5; cdr3_length: 17; d_call: TRBD1; clone_size: few; v_call: TRBV4-1
cdr3_nt: TGTGCCAGCAGCTTAGTGGCAGGGACAAATCAGCCCCAGCATTTT; cdr3_aa: CASSLVAGTNQPQHF; j_call: TRBJ1-5; cdr3_length: 15; d_call: -; clone_size: -; v_call: TRBV7-2
cdr3_nt: TGTGCCAGCAGCTTCGGGAGGGGGGGCACCGGGGAGCTGTTTTTT; cdr3_aa: CASSFGRGGTGELFF; j_call: TRBJ2-2; cdr3_length: 15; d_call: TRBD2; clone_size: -; v_call: TRBV7-2
cdr3_nt: TGCACCGGTAGCGGGGCCTTTAACAATGAGCAGTTCTTC; cdr3_aa: CTGSGAFNNEQFF; j_call: TRBJ2-1; cdr3_length: 13; d_call: TRBD2; clone_size: -; v_call: TRBV29-1
cdr3_nt: TGTGCCAGCAGCTTAATGGGGAGGAGCACAGATACGCAGTATTTT; cdr3_aa: CASSLMGRSTDTQYF; j_call: TRBJ2-3; cdr3_length: 15; d_call: -; clone_size: -; v_call: TRBV13
cdr3_nt: TGTGCCAGCAGACCTGGACAGGCCTACTCCTACGAGCAGTACTTC; cdr3_aa: CASRPGQAYSYEQYF; j_call: TRBJ2-7; cdr3_length: 15; d_call: TRBD1; clone_size: -; v_call: TRBV28
cdr3_nt: TGTGCCAGCAGTGAATTTATGGACCAGCCCCAGCATTTT; cdr3_aa: CASSEFMDQPQHF; j_call: TRBJ1-5; cdr3_length: 13; d_call: -; clone_size: -; v_call: TRBV25-1
cdr3_nt: TGTGCCACCAGCGGGAATCTCGGGGGTGAAAAACTGTTTTTT; cdr3_aa: CATSGNLGGEKLFF; j_call: TRBJ1-4; cdr3_length: 14; d_call: -; clone_size: -; v_call: TRBV15
cdr3_nt: TGTGCCAGTAGTATTTCAGACTCCCCATACAATGAGCAGTTCTTC; cdr3_aa: CASSISDSPYNEQFF; j_call: TRBJ2-1; cdr3_length: 15; d_call: -; clone_size: -; v_call: TRBV19
cdr3_nt: TGTGCCAGCAGCTTAGGGGGCGACAGGGGAATCTATAGCAATCAGCCCCAGCATTTT; cdr3_aa: CASSLGGDRGIYSNQPQHF; j_call: TRBJ1-5; cdr3_length: 19; d_call: TRBD1; clone_size: -; v_call: TRBV7-9
cdr3_nt: TGTGCCAGCAGCCAGGGATCCTACAATGAGCAGTTCTTC; cdr3_aa: CASSQGSYNEQFF; j_call: TRBJ2-1; cdr3_length: 13; d_call: -; clone_size: -; v_call: TRBV28
cdr3_nt: TGTGCCAGCAGCTTAAGGGCCCTGGGGGGGGACACTGAAGCTTTCTTT; cdr3_aa: CASSLRALGGDTEAFF; j_call: TRBJ1-1; cdr3_length: 16; d_call: -; clone_size: once; v_call: TRBV7-6
cdr3_nt: TGTGCCAGCAACTATGGACTTCACGGGGAGCTGTTTTTT; cdr3_aa: CASNYGLHGELFF; j_call: TRBJ2-2; cdr3_length: 13; d_call: -; clone_size: few; v_call: TRBV28
cdr3_nt: TGTGCCATCGGATCGGCGCGCGCCTATGGCTACACCTTC; cdr3_aa: CAIGSARAYGYTF; j_call: TRBJ1-2; cdr3_length: 13; d_call: -; clone_size: -; v_call: TRBV28
cdr3_nt: TGTGCCAGCAGCCGTGGACCGACCTATGGCTACACCTTC; cdr3_aa: CASSRGPTYGYTF; j_call: TRBJ1-2; cdr3_length: 13; d_call: -; clone_size: -; v_call: TRBV6-5